The 13 T cell receptor beta chains in this list originate from one sample, sequenced in a study of response to subunit inactivated influenza vaccine. TCRdb reprocessed the RT-PCR reads with MiXCR, giving one entry per CDR3 protein. The sample consists of about 570,000 distinct CDR3 sequences, roughly 12% of them appearing once. These data also formed part of another study, on T cells expressing NK-cell markers. This second report adds: 5'RACE template switching with UMIs generated TCR beta cDNA.

The sample here was PBMCs from blood, taken on the day of vaccination. The receptors derive from a man aged 50 to 59 who received an inactivated influenza vaccine.

This clonotype was counted at least ten times. The chain carries TRBV29-1 and TRBJ2-3; D remains ambiguous. Looked up from germline, CDR1 is SQVTM and CDR2 is ANQGSEA. This CDR3 comprises 12 residues. V gave up 6 bases and J gave up 4 bases, with 11 bases separating them. CDR3 loop: CSVTPEPDTQYF. The CDR3 DNA is TGCAGCGTCACCCCGGAACCAGATACGCAGTATTTT.

The chain is built from TRBV5-1 and TRBJ1-1; TRBD1 matches at 9 bases. J gave up 6 bases and V 3 bases, and 12 bases lay outside the gene matches. The CDR3 runs 16 residues. From germline, CDR1 is SGHRS and CDR2 YFSETQ. CDR3 loop: CASSWGTGQGIAEAFF. The CDR3 bases are TGCGCCAGCAGCTGGGGCACCGGACAGGGGATCGCTGAAGCTTTCTTT.

The chain recombines TRBV18 with TRBJ2-1; either TRBD1 or TRBD2 may supply D (5 bases each). V was pared by 0 bases and J by 3 bases, with 12 bases between. The CDR3 contains 16 residues. Germline CDR1 KGHSH, CDR2 LQKENI. The CDR3 protein is CASSPPGVGDYNEQFF. CDR3 DNA sequence: TGTGCCAGCTCACCACCGGGGGTAGGGGACTACAATGAGCAGTTCTTC.

This clonotype was picked up many times. The rearrangement joins TRBV20-1 to TRBJ2-7, with unresolved D. Germline V gene lookup returns CDR1 DFQATT and CDR2 SNEGSKA (reference sequence). The CDR3 has 16 residues. V lost 6 bases, J lost 3 bases, and 24 bases lay in between. This CDR3 reads CSAPKWARILDYEQYF. In DNA form, the CDR3 reads TGCAGTGCCCCAAAATGGGCGAGGATTTTAGACTACGAGCAGTACTTC.

The chain uses TRBV7-6 and TRBJ2-7; possibly TRBD2 for D (7 bases). CDR1 is SGHVS, CDR2 FNYEAQ, per germline. The CDR3 length is 16 residues. V was shortened by 5 bases and J by 2 bases, with 19 bases between the two germline ends. CDR3 sequence: CASSPEGGEGAYEQYF. The CDR3, as DNA: TGTGCCAGCAGCCCTGAGGGGGGGGAGGGCGCCTACGAGCAGTACTTC.

This clonotype has just a few counts. The V gene is TRBV4-1, the J gene TRBJ2-3; possible D gene TRBD2, 6 bases. Germline lookup yields CDR1 MGHRA and CDR2 YSYEKL. The CDR3 totals 13 residues. V was trimmed by 3 bases and J by 4 bases, leaving 8 bases between them. The DNA for the CDR3 is TGCGCCAGCAGCCACGGGGGAGCAGATACGCAGTATTTT. It encodes CASSHGGADTQYF.

This chain uses TRBV6-1 with TRBJ2-1; D unclear. There are 15 residues in the CDR3. V was trimmed by 7 bases and J by 8 bases, leaving 21 bases between them. CDR1 is MNHNS and CDR2 is SASEGT in the germline V gene. CDR3 in DNA: TGTGCCAGCACGTCCCCGCGAAGTGGGCTCTATGAGCAGTTCTTC. Amino acid sequence: CASTSPRSGLYEQFF.

CDR3 bases: TGCAGTGCTAAAGGGACTAGCGGCTCCTACAATGAGCAGTTCTTC. Translating it yields CSAKGTSGSYNEQFF. This chain joins TRBV20-1 and TRBJ2-1, with TRBD2 matching 11 bases. V shed 4 bases, J shed 0 bases, and the junction held 2 bases outside the gene matches. Germline loops: CDR1 DFQATT, CDR2 SNEGSKA (reference sequence). The CDR3 consists of 15 residues.

This clonotype was picked up many times. The chain joins TRBV7-2 to TRBJ1-2, with D unclear. There are 12 residues in the CDR3. Germline CDR1 and CDR2: SGHTA and FQGNSA. The germline V and J ends were trimmed by 4 bases and 4 bases, with 7 bases remaining between them. The CDR3 sequence: CASSYTPYGYTF. The CDR3 region has the DNA TGTGCCAGCAGCTACACTCCCTATGGCTACACCTTC.

This chain uses TRBV10-3 with TRBJ1-2; D is unclear. Germline CDR1 reads ENHRY; CDR2 reads SYGVKD. V shed 4 bases and J shed 0 bases, with 24 bases lying between them. The CDR3 has 19 residues. CDR3 residues: CAISVDGRSPLRANYGYTF. For the CDR3, the DNA is TGTGCCATCAGTGTTGATGGACGGTCGCCTTTAAGGGCTAACTATGGCTACACCTTC.

On this clonotype: A read error may account for a junction end that differs from germline. V usage is TRBV29-1 and J usage is TRBJ2-1; 9 bases are shared with TRBD1. CDR3 size: 17 residues. In germline, CDR1 is SQVTM, CDR2 ANQGSEA. CDR3 region: CSVEGVGTGSSYNEQFF. In nucleotides, the CDR3 is TGCAGCGTAGAAGGAGTTGGGACAGGGAGCTCCTACAATGAGCAGTTCTTC.

At least ten counts were recorded for this clonotype. This chain joins TRBV4-1 and TRBJ1-5, with D tentatively TRBD1 (6 bases). Germline V gene lookup returns CDR1 MGHRA and CDR2 YSYEKL. With 1 base removed from V and 6 bases from J, the gap between germline ends came to 13 bases. The CDR3 runs to 15 residues. The CDR3: CASSQGGQGFQPQHF. The CDR3 DNA reads as TGCGCCAGCAGCCAAGGAGGGCAGGGGTTTCAGCCCCAGCATTTT.

Only a few counts were recorded for this clonotype. The gene calls are TRBV15 and TRBJ2-2; 7 bases fit TRBD1. Germline-derived CDR1 and CDR2 are LNHNV and YYDKDF (reference sequence). The CDR3 covers 17 residues. The trim removed 0 bases at V and 0 bases at J, leaving 4 bases unmatched. CDR3 protein: CATSRDRTGANTGELFF. CDR3 coding DNA: TGTGCCACCAGCAGAGATAGGACAGGAGCGAACACCGGGGAGCTGTTTTTT. Full variable domain (remainder filled in from reference TRBV15 and TRBJ2-2): DAMVIQNPRYQVTQFGKPVTLSCSQTLNHNVMYWYQQKSSQAPKLLFHYYDKDFNNEADTPDNFQSRRPNTSFCFLDIRSPGLGDTAMYLCATSRDRTGANTGELFFGEGSRLTVL.